This passage covers 30 T cell receptor beta chains from one sample sequenced in a study of low-dose radiotherapy and immunotherapy resistance in tumors. TRAV- and TRBV-specific primers primed first-strand cDNA, covering alpha and beta chains. The PCR that amplified TCRs ran for roughly 20 cycles, relying on a constant-region primer and a V-primer adapter. TCRdb called the reads again in MiXCR, with one record for every CDR3 protein. The top ten hold 9.5% to 13% of the sample, which has tens of thousands of distinct CDR3 sequences, less than 30% seen once. The time point here: after trial treatment. Treatment specified: LDRT plus nivolumab, ipilimumab, low-dose cyclophosphamide and aspirin (RACIN trial). The sample consisted of PBMCs, taken after low-dose radiotherapy plus immunotherapy. The source of these receptors is a male donor with prostate cancer.

This chain uses TRBV11-2 with TRBJ1-2; TRBD1 matches 9 bases. Trimming at V came to 0 bases and at J to 6 bases, leaving 5 bases not matched to a gene. Germline V gene lookup returns CDR1 SGHAT and CDR2 FQNNGV. The CDR3 covers 15 residues. Written as DNA, the CDR3 is TGTGCCAGCAGCTTAGACGTAACAGGGGGCGATGGCTACACCTTC. Amino acids: CASSLDVTGGDGYTF.

With respect to this clonotype: A read error is the likely source, as a far larger clone sits one nucleotide away. The chain is built from TRBV7-9 and TRBJ2-1; no firm D call. There are 12 residues in the CDR3. The germline V and J ends were trimmed by 5 bases and 10 bases, with 12 bases remaining between them. Germline CDR1 and CDR2: SEHNR and FQNEAQ (reference sequence). The CDR3 coding sequence is TGTGCCAGCAGCCAAATCTCCTACGAGCAGTTCTTC. Translated, it gives CASSQISYEQFF.

This clonotype was seen many times. The chain links TRBV7-2 to TRBJ2-5, with 7 bases identical to TRBD2. The CDR3 runs to 14 residues. The V gene's germline CDR1 is SGHTA and CDR2 FQGNSA. Trimming removed 5 bases from V and 1 base from J; junction bases left unmatched: 4. The DNA for the CDR3 is TGTGCCAGCAGCCCCTGGGAGGGCCAAGAGACCCAGTACTTC. This encodes CASSPWEGQETQYF.

The table lists this clonotype with many counts. V usage is TRBV3-1 and J usage is TRBJ2-7; D unresolved. The CDR3 covers 11 residues. The V and J ends lost 3 bases and 2 bases respectively, with 2 bases between them. Germline loops: CDR1 LGHDT, CDR2 YNNKEL (reference sequence). CDR3 loop: CASSQAYEQYF. The CDR3 DNA sequence: TGTGCCAGCAGCCAGGCCTACGAGCAGTACTTC.

The sample holds a few counts of this clonotype. This sequence may be a read error, since a much larger clone differs from it by one base. V gene TRBV28 combines with J gene TRBJ1-5; 7 bases align to TRBD1. There are 16 residues in the CDR3. Germline loops: CDR1 MDHEN, CDR2 SYDVKM. The V segment lost 5 bases and the J segment 2 bases; nucleotides outside the gene matches: 9. The CDR3 region has the DNA TGTGCCAGCAGTCCAGGGGGGGGATCGGGCAATCAGCCCCAGCATTTT. Its translation: CASSPGGGSGNQPQHF.

In the case of this clonotype: Given a far larger clone just one base away, this is likely a sequencing read error. The gene calls are TRBV6-1 and TRBJ2-5; TRBD2 agrees at 11 bases. Germline V lookup: CDR1 MNHNS, CDR2 SASEGT. V dropped 4 bases and J dropped 11; count of bases not matched to a gene: 15. This CDR3 spans 16 amino acids. CDR3 region: CASSGLAGRSYNEQYF. The CDR3 region has the DNA TGTGCCAGCAGTGGACTAGCGGGGCGGTCCTACAATGAGCAGTACTTC.

This clonotype was observed at least ten times. The chain has TRBV20-1 and TRBJ2-1, with TRBD2 identical over 7 bases. Germline assignment: CDR1 DFQATT and CDR2 SNEGSKA (reference sequence). V was clipped by 3 bases and J by 1 base; unmatched bases: 6. This CDR3 comprises 15 residues. CDR3: CSASRAGESYNEQFF. For the CDR3, the DNA is TGCAGTGCTAGTCGGGCGGGGGAGTCCTACAATGAGCAGTTCTTC.

This clonotype was found many times. The J gene is TRBJ1-2, the V gene TRBV27; D gene uncertain. CDR3 size: 14 residues. The V end lost 5 bases, the J end lost 2 bases, and 12 bases lay between the germline ends. The germline V gene encodes CDR1 MNHEY and CDR2 SMNVEV (reference sequence). The CDR3: CASSPGYSNYGYTF. The CDR3 DNA is TGTGCCAGCAGTCCCGGATACAGCAACTATGGCTACACCTTC.

The table lists this clonotype with many counts. The chain couples TRBV5-1 to TRBJ2-7; D remains unclear. Germline-derived CDR1 and CDR2 are SGHRS and YFSETQ. This CDR3 has 14 residues. The ends were cut back, 0 bases at V and 2 bases at J, with 9 bases in the middle. The CDR3 DNA reads TGCGCCAGCAGCTTGGAAGGATACCCCTACGAGCAGTACTTC. Protein product: CASSLEGYPYEQYF.

Comments on this clonotype: This likely traces to a read error, being one base from a far larger clone. This chain connects TRBV18 to TRBJ2-1; TRBD1 or TRBD2 may be the D gene (5 bases each). Trimming cost V 1 base and J 10 bases, with 20 bases left between them. CDR3 length equals 16 residues. CDR1 and CDR2 (germline): KGHSH, LQKENI. The CDR3 bases are TGTGCCAGCTCACCACTTCCCGGGACGAGCTCCTACGAGCAGTTCTTC. Its protein product is CASSPLPGTSSYEQFF.

On this clonotype itself: This sequence is one base from a far larger clone and is likely a read error. The chain carries TRBV7-8 and TRBJ2-1; 8 nucleotides agree with TRBD2. Per germline, CDR1 SGHVS and CDR2 FQNEAQ. The CDR3 is 12 residues long. CDR3 amino acids: CASSRTSIEQLF. The CDR3 DNA reads as TGTGCCAGCAGCCGGACTAGCATTGAGCAGCTCTTC.

There are many counts of this clonotype. This chain uses TRBV2 with TRBJ2-7, with D maybe TRBD1 (6 bases). V was cut by 6 bases and J by 2 bases, with 26 bases left in between. Looked up from germline, CDR1 is SNHLY and CDR2 is FYNNEI. This CDR3 comprises 18 residues. CDR3: CASSEVGAGAFSTYEQYF. CDR3 DNA sequence: TGTGCCAGCAGCGAGGTGGGGGCAGGGGCATTTTCCACCTACGAGCAGTACTTC. The variable domain in full, completed from reference TRBV2 and TRBJ2-7, reads EPEVTQTPSHQVTQMGQEVILRCVPISNHLYFYWYRQILGQKVEFLVSFYNNEISEKSEIFDDQFSVERPDGSNFTLKIRSTKLEDSAMYFCASSEVGAGAFSTYEQYFGPGTRLTVT.

This clonotype was observed many times. This CDR3 is CATTLALSDYEQYF. The CDR3 DNA reads as TGCGCCACCACACTTGCCCTCTCTGACTACGAGCAGTACTTC. The rearrangement joins TRBV10-2 to TRBJ2-7; D remains ambiguous. The CDR3 contains 14 residues. From germline, CDR1 is WSHSY and CDR2 SAAADI. V lost 10 bases and J 3 bases, leaving 19 bases between the germline ends.

This chain uses TRBV7-8 with TRBJ2-3; possibly TRBD1 for D (6 bases). V was pared by 5 bases and J by 1 base, with 10 bases between. CDR3 length equals 14 residues. Germline CDR1 is SGHVS and CDR2 is FQNEAQ. CDR3 sequence reads: CASSSNRGTDTQYF. CDR3 nucleotide sequence: TGTGCCAGCAGCAGCAACAGGGGCACAGATACGCAGTATTTT.

This clonotype was seen repeatedly, ten times or more. This rearrangement joins TRBV7-2 to TRBJ2-7; D might be TRBD1 or TRBD2, each matching 5 bases. V shed 4 bases and J shed 2 bases, with 15 bases lying between them. Germline V gene data show CDR1 as SGHTA and CDR2 as FQGNSA. This CDR3 spans 15 amino acids. The CDR3 sequence is CASSSQGSVTYEQYF. The CDR3 DNA follows: TGTGCCAGCAGCTCCCAGGGTAGCGTTACCTACGAGCAGTACTTC.

This clonotype was counted many times. The rearrangement uses TRBV28 and TRBJ1-5; D is undetermined. In germline, CDR1 is MDHEN, CDR2 SYDVKM. V was clipped by 10 bases and J by 3 bases, with 19 bases between them. This CDR3 contains 15 residues. The CDR3 DNA sequence: TGTGCCACCAAGGGTAAATTCTTCGACAATCAGCCCCAGCATTTT. This sequence encodes CATKGKFFDNQPQHF. Looking up the rest from reference TRBV28 and TRBJ1-5 gives the full variable domain: DVKVTQSSRYLVKRTGEKVFLECVQDMDHENMFWYRQDPGLGLRLIYFSYDVKMKEKGDIPEGYSVSREKKERFSLILESASTNQTSMYLCATKGKFFDNQPQHFGDGTRLSIL.

This clonotype was detected ten times or more. The V and J genes are TRBV9 and TRBJ1-5; D not certain. The CDR3 loop spans 15 amino acids. Per germline, CDR1 SGDLS and CDR2 YYNGEE. V gave up 0 bases and J gave up 9 bases, with 16 bases separating them. CDR3: CASSVGPGIGRPQHF. CDR3 sequence (DNA): TGTGCCAGCAGCGTAGGGCCGGGTATTGGTCGGCCCCAGCATTTT.

This clonotype occurred many times. J is TRBJ1-1 and V is TRBV6-2 or TRBV6-3; no clear D gene. The germline V gene has CDR1 MNHEY and CDR2 SVGEGT. Trimming cost V 6 bases and J 1 base, with 12 bases left between them. There are 14 residues in the CDR3. The chain's CDR3 is CASSRSVRNTEAFF. The CDR3 DNA sequence: TGTGCCAGCAGCCGTTCTGTCCGGAACACTGAAGCTTTCTTT.

A remark on this clonotype: A read error is likely here: a far larger clone is one base away. J is TRBJ2-7 and V is TRBV15, with 9 bases that match TRBD1. The J segment lost 7 bases and the V segment lost 1 base, leaving 14 bases of the junction unmatched. CDR1 and CDR2 (germline): LNHNV, YYDKDF (reference sequence). The CDR3 spans 17 residues. Here the CDR3 reads CATSRVKTGGAYNEQYF. The CDR3 DNA is TGTGCCACCAGCAGAGTAAAAACAGGGGGCGCGTACAATGAGCAGTACTTC.

This clonotype was recorded many times. The chain has TRBV28 and TRBJ1-5; 9 bases agree with TRBD1. J gave up 4 bases and V 6 bases, and 10 bases lay outside the gene matches. The V gene's germline CDR1 is MDHEN and CDR2 SYDVKM. The CDR3 is 16 residues long. CDR3 protein: CASSAGGTGSNQPQHF. The CDR3, as DNA: TGTGCCAGCAGCGCCGGGGGGACAGGGTCAAATCAGCCCCAGCATTTT. The variable domain in full, completed from reference TRBV28 and TRBJ1-5, reads DVKVTQSSRYLVKRTGEKVFLECVQDMDHENMFWYRQDPGLGLRLIYFSYDVKMKEKGDIPEGYSVSREKKERFSLILESASTNQTSMYLCASSAGGTGSNQPQHFGDGTRLSIL.

About this clonotype itself: A far larger clone is a single base away, which makes a read error likely. This rearrangement joins TRBV2 to TRBJ2-5, with D possibly TRBD1 on 6 matching bases. The ends were cut back, 4 bases at V and 11 bases at J, with 32 bases in the middle. Germline CDR1 is SNHLY and CDR2 is FYNNEI. The CDR3 extends over 18 amino acids. CDR3 in amino acids: CASSAHPGHSGSYNEQYF. CDR3 in DNA: TGTGCCAGCAGTGCCCACCCGGGACACTCGGGCTCCTACAATGAGCAGTACTTC.

The chain combines TRBV18 with TRBJ1-5, with D unclear. Germline V lookup: CDR1 KGHSH, CDR2 LQKENI. This CDR3 has 15 amino acids. The V and J ends lost 5 bases and 5 bases respectively, with 16 bases between them. The CDR3 DNA reads as TGTGCCAGCTCAAGAGAGCGGGAAGGAGATCAGCCCCAGCATTTT. Translating it yields CASSREREGDQPQHF.

This chain links TRBV21-1 with TRBJ2-1; the table's D call, TRBD1, has no DNA check behind it. TRBV21-1 counts as a pseudogene. The length of the CDR3 is 19 residues. The CDR3 sequence: CASFRATTVGDLVYNEQFF. In DNA form, the CDR3 reads TGTGCCAGCTTCAGGGCGACCACCGTCGGGGACCTAGTATACAATGAGCAGTTCTTC.

This clonotype has a count of ten or more. This chain joins TRBV3-1 and TRBJ2-2; 7 bases line up with TRBD2. The V gene's germline CDR1 is LGHDT and CDR2 YNNKEL (reference sequence). V lost 0 bases to trimming and J lost 9 bases; unmatched junction nucleotides: 10. This CDR3 is built from 16 residues. The CDR3 reads CASSQDRGRAYRELFF. CDR3 nucleotide sequence: TGTGCCAGCAGCCAAGATAGAGGGAGGGCCTACCGGGAGCTGTTTTTT.

This clonotype was detected ten times or more. The CDR3: CSVSNTEAFF. DNA of the CDR3: TGCAGCGTTTCGAACACTGAAGCTTTCTTT. V and J are TRBV29-1 and TRBJ1-1; no definite D call. CDR1 is SQVTM, CDR2 ANQGSEA, per germline. The CDR3 covers 10 residues. The V end was cut by 5 bases, the J end by 1 base, with 2 bases between.

This clonotype was detected many times. V gene TRBV7-3 combines with J gene TRBJ1-1; possible D gene TRBD1, 6 bases. The V and J ends lost 2 bases and 1 base respectively, with 8 bases between them. The germline CDR1 and CDR2 sequences are SGHTA and FQGTGA. There are 14 residues in the CDR3. CDR3 DNA: TGTGCCAGCAGCTTAGTAGGGGGGAACACTGAAGCTTTCTTT. It yields the protein CASSLVGGNTEAFF.

This clonotype was seen ten or more times. CDR3 DNA: TGTGCCAGCAGACGTGGGACTGAAGCTTTCTTT. This translates into CASRRGTEAFF. The chain links TRBV13 to TRBJ1-1; no reliable D call. The CDR3 runs to 11 residues. Looked up from germline, CDR1 is PRHDT and CDR2 is FYEKMQ (reference sequence). V was pared by 6 bases and J by 5 bases, with 7 bases between.

The gene calls are TRBV7-8 and TRBJ2-6; D uncertain. This CDR3 region has 15 residues. Germline assignment: CDR1 SGHVS and CDR2 FQNEAQ. The ends were cut back, 5 bases at V and 0 bases at J, with 8 bases in the middle. The CDR3, as DNA: TGTGCCAGCAGCCCAAATCTCTCTGGGGCCAACGTCCTGACTTTC. Its protein product is CASSPNLSGANVLTF.

This clonotype is judged medium-sized. This chain connects TRBV2 to TRBJ2-2; the D is unclear. The V and J ends lost 2 bases and 4 bases respectively, with 11 bases between them. The CDR3 spans 15 residues. CDR1 is SNHLY, CDR2 FYNNEI, per germline. The CDR3 nucleotides are TGTGCCAGCAGTGAAACCCGACAAGGCACCGGGGAGCTGTTTTTT. Protein: CASSETRQGTGELFF.

This clonotype was picked up many times. The V call is TRBV2, the J call TRBJ2-7; tentatively, D is TRBD2 (6 bases). Per the germline V gene, CDR1 is SNHLY and CDR2 is FYNNEI. This CDR3 has 12 residues. V lost 6 bases and J 3 bases, leaving 9 bases between the germline ends. The CDR3 reads CASRSGVYEQYF. CDR3 nucleotide sequence: TGTGCCAGCAGGTCGGGAGTCTACGAGCAGTACTTC.